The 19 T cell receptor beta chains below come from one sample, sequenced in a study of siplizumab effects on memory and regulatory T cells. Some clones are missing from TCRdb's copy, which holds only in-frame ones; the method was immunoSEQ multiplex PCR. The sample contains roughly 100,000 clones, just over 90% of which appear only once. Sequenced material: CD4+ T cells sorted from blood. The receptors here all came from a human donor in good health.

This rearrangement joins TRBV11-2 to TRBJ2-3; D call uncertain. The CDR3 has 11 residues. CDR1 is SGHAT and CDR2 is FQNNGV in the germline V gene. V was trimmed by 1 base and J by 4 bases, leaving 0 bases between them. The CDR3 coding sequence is TGTGCCAGCAGCTTAGCAGATACGCAGTATTTT. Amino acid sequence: CASSLADTQYF. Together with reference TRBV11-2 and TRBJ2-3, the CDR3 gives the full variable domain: EAGVAQSPRYKIIEKRQSVAFWCNPISGHATLYWYQQILGQGPKLLIQFQNNGVVDDSQLPKDRFSAERLKGVDSTLKIQPAKLEDSAVYLCASSLADTQYFGPGTRLTVL.

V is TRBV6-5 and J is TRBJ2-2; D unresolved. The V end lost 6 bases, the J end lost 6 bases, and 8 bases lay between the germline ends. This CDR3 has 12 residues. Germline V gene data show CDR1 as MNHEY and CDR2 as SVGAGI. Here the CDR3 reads CASRRAAGELFF. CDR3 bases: TGTGCCAGCAGGCGCGCTGCCGGGGAGCTGTTTTTT.

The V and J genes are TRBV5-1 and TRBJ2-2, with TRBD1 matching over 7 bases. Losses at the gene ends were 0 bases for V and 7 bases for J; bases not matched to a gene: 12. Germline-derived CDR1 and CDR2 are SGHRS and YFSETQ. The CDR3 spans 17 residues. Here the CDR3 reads CASSLAVRQGRSGELFF. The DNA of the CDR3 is TGCGCCAGCAGCTTGGCGGTGAGACAGGGCAGGAGCGGGGAGCTGTTTTTT. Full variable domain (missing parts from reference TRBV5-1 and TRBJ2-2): KAGVTQTPRYLIKTRGQQVTLSCSPISGHRSVSWYQQTPGQGLQFLFEYFSETQRNKGNFPGRFSGRQFSNSRSEMNVSTLELGDSALYLCASSLAVRQGRSGELFFGEGSRLTVL.

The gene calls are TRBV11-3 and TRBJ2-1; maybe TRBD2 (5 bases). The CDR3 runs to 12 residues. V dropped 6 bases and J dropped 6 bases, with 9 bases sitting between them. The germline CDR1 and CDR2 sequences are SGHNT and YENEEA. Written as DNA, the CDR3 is TGTGCCAGCAGTTGGAGCGGCAATGAGCAGTTCTTC. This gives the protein CASSWSGNEQFF.

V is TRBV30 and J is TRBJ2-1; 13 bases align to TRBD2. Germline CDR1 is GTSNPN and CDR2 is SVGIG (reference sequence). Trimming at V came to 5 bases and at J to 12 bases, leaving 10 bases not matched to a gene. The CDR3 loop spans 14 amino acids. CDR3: CAWDPGTSGAGQFF. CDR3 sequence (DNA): TGTGCCTGGGATCCCGGGACTAGCGGGGCGGGGCAGTTCTTC.

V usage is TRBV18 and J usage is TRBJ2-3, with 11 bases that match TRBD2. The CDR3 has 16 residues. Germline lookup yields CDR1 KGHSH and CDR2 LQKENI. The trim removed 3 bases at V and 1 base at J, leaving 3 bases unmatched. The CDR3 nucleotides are TGTGCCAGCTCACCGGTAGCGGGAGGGCGCACAGATACGCAGTATTTT. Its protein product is CASSPVAGGRTDTQYF.

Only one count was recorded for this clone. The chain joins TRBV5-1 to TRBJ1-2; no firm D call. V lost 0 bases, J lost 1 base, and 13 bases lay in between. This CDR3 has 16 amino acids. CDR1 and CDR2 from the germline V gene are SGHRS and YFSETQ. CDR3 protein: CASSLGSISSNYGYTF. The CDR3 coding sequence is TGCGCCAGCAGCTTGGGGAGCATATCTAGTAACTATGGCTACACCTTC.

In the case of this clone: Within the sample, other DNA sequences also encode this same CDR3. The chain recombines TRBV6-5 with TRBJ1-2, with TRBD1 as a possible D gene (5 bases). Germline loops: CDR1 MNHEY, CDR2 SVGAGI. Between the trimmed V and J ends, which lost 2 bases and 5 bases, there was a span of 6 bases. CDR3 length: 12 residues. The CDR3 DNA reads TGTGCCAGCAGTTACACAGGTTATGGCTACACCTTC. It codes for CASSYTGYGYTF.

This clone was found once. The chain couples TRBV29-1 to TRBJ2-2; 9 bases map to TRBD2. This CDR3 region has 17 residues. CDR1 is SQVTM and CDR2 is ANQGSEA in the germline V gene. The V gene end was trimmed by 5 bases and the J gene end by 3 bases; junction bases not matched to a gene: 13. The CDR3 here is CSVLRKRGAGYTGELFF. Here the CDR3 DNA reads TGCAGCGTTCTACGTAAGCGGGGGGCTGGGTACACCGGGGAGCTGTTTTTT.

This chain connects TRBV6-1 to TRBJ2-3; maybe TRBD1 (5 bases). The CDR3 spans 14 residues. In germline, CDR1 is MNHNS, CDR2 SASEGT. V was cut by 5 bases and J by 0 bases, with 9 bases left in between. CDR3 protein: CASSTGYSTDTQYF. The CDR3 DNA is TGTGCCAGCAGTACAGGCTACAGCACAGATACGCAGTATTTT.

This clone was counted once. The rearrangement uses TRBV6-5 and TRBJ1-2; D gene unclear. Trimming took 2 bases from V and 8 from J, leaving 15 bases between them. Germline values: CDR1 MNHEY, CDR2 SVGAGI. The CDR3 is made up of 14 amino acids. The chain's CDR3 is CASSYGTLRGGYTF. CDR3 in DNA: TGTGCCAGCAGTTACGGAACCCTTAGAGGGGGCTACACCTTC.

CDR3: CASSPGASDETQYF. Written as DNA, the CDR3 is TGCGCCAGCAGCCCGGGGGCTAGCGACGAGACCCAGTACTTC. The chain has TRBV5-1 and TRBJ2-5; D possibly uses TRBD1 or TRBD2 (6 bases each). Germline CDR1 is SGHRS and CDR2 is YFSETQ. This CDR3 is 14 amino acids long. Trimming took 4 bases from V and 5 from J, leaving 15 bases between them.

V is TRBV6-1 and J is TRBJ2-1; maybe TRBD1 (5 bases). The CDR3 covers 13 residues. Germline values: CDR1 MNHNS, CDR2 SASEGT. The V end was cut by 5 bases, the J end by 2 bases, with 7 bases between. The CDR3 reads CASSSTAYNEQFF. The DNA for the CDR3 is TGTGCCAGCAGTTCGACAGCCTACAATGAGCAGTTCTTC.

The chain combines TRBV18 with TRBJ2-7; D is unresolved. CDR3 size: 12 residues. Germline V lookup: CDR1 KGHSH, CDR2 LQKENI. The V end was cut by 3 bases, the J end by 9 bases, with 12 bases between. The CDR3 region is CASSPVGFPQYF. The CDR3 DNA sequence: TGTGCCAGCTCACCGGTAGGGTTCCCGCAGTACTTC.

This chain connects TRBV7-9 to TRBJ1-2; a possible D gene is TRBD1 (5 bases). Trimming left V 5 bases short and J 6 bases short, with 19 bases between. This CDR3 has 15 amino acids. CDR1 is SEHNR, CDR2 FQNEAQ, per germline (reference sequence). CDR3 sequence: CASSIGTPEGNGYTF. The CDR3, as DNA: TGTGCCAGCAGCATCGGGACCCCGGAGGGGAATGGCTACACCTTC.

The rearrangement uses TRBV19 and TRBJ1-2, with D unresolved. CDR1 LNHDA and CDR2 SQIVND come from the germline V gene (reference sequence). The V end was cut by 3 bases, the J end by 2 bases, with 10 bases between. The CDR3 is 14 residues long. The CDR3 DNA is TGTGCCAGTAGTATTTTGGGCGGAAACTATGGCTACACCTTC. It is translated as CASSILGGNYGYTF.

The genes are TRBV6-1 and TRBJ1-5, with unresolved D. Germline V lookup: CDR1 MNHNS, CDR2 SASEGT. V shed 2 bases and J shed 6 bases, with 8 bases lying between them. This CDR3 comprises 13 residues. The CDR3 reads CASSEFQAQPQHF. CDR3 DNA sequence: TGTGCCAGCAGTGAATTTCAAGCTCAGCCCCAGCATTTT.

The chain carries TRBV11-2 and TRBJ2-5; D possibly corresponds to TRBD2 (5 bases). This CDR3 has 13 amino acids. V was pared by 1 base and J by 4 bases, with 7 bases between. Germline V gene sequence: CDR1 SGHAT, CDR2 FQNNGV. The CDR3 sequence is CASSLGTLETQYF. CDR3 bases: TGTGCCAGCAGCTTAGGGACTTTAGAGACCCAGTACTTC.

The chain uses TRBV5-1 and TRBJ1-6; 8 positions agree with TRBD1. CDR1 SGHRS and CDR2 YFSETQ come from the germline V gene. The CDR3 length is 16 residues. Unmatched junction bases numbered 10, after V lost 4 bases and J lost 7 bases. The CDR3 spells CASSLGNTGGNSPLHF. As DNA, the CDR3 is TGCGCCAGCAGCCTTGGGAATACAGGGGGGAATTCACCCCTCCACTTT.